These T cell receptor beta chains were read from a single sample in a study of blood T cell repertoires in COVID-19. Generated by immunoSEQ multiplex PCR, the TCRdb table keeps only in-frame clones and is missing some. Of some 380,000 clones listed, about 90% were seen once; the top ten hold approximately 1.2%. The source material was PBMCs or T cells enriched from blood (not recorded which). These TCRs come from a young man who had recovered from COVID-19. The CDR3 runs from the conserved cysteine through the conserved F or W. A D gene is named only where the DNA matches it firmly. Clone size is stated in some rows and not others, as once, few, many or a class when expanded.

J: TRBJ1-2; size: -; D: TRBD1; V: TRBV19; DNA: TGTGCCAGTAGTGGTACAGGGGGAATTAACTATGGCTACACCTTC; CDR3: CASSGTGGINYGYTF
J: TRBJ1-5; size: -; D: -; V: TRBV18; DNA: TGTGCCAGCTCACCATCACAGAATCAGCCCCAGCATTTT; CDR3: CASSPSQNQPQHF
J: TRBJ2-5; size: -; D: -; V: TRBV6-1; DNA: TGTGCCAGCAGTGGAACGTACGTTATAGCGCAAGAGACCCAGTACTTC; CDR3: CASSGTYVIAQETQYF
J: TRBJ2-1; size: -; D: -; V: TRBV7-3; DNA: TGTGCCAGCAGCCCCGATGGGGCAATCGGCGCGGTTGAGCAGTTCTTC; CDR3: CASSPDGAIGAVEQFF
J: TRBJ2-1; size: -; D: -; V: TRBV30; DNA: TGTGCCTGGAGTCCCACAGGCCCTAATGAGCAGTTCTTC; CDR3: CAWSPTGPNEQFF
J: TRBJ1-2; size: -; D: -; V: TRBV27; DNA: TGTGCCAGCAGTTTGGCCCGAGACAGTCCCTATGGCTACACCTTC; CDR3: CASSLARDSPYGYTF
J: TRBJ1-4; size: -; D: -; V: TRBV5-3; DNA: TGTGCCAAAGCCCCCGGACTCAATGAAAAACTGTTTTTT; CDR3: CAKAPGLNEKLFF
J: TRBJ2-5; size: -; D: TRBD2; V: TRBV7-9; DNA: TGTGCCAGCAGCTGGACTAGCGGGGGCCTCCAAGAGACCCAGTACTTC; CDR3: CASSWTSGGLQETQYF
J: TRBJ1-3; size: -; D: -; V: TRBV6-6; DNA: TGTGCCAGCAGTCCCCGGGACACGAGCTCTGGAAACACCATATATTTT; CDR3: CASSPRDTSSGNTIYF
J: TRBJ1-2; size: -; D: TRBD1; V: TRBV28; DNA: TGTGCCAGCAGGAGACCGGGACAGGGTTCGGTTGGCTACACCTTC; CDR3: CASRRPGQGSVGYTF
J: TRBJ2-2; size: -; D: -; V: TRBV18; DNA: TGTGCCAGCTCAGCGCGGACAGCTAACACCGGGGAGCTGTTTTTT; CDR3: CASSARTANTGELFF
J: TRBJ1-4; size: -; D: -; V: TRBV30; DNA: TGTGCCTGGAGTGTAGGAAGGGGTAGAGAAAAACTGTTTTTT; CDR3: CAWSVGRGREKLFF
J: TRBJ1-6; size: -; D: -; V: TRBV5-5; DNA: TGTGCCAGCAACCCGTCACCGAAGGGGGTTAATTCACCCCTCCACTTT; CDR3: CASNPSPKGVNSPLHF
J: TRBJ1-1; size: -; D: -; V: TRBV6-5; DNA: TGTGCCAGCAGAGCAGGGGTCACTGAAGCTTTCTTT; CDR3: CASRAGVTEAFF
J: TRBJ1-2; size: -; D: -; V: TRBV25-1; DNA: TGTGCCAGCAGTGCCTCCCGGGGCTACACCTTC; CDR3: CASSASRGYTF
J: TRBJ1-4; size: -; D: -; V: TRBV7-2; DNA: TGTGCCAGCAGCTCACAGGGAGCCCTCAATGAAAAACTGTTTTTT; CDR3: CASSSQGALNEKLFF
J: TRBJ1-2; size: -; D: -; V: TRBV19; DNA: TGTGCCAGTAGTATTGAGCTCGGTGGCAGGTCGTTTGGCTACACCTTC; CDR3: CASSIELGGRSFGYTF
J: TRBJ1-2; size: -; D: -; V: TRBV20-1; DNA: TGCAGTGCTAGTGTGGGGGCAGGGGGCTACACCTTC; CDR3: CSASVGAGGYTF
J: TRBJ2-3; size: -; D: TRBD2; V: TRBV5-4; DNA: TGTGCCAGCAGCCCCCAGGTCCAGCGGGGGGGGACAGATACGCAGTATTTT; CDR3: CASSPQVQRGGTDTQYF
J: TRBJ1-2; size: once; D: -; V: TRBV29-1; DNA: TGCAGCGTTACCACAGGTGGCACTGGCTACACCTTC; CDR3: CSVTTGGTGYTF
J: TRBJ1-5; size: -; D: TRBD1; V: TRBV11-2; DNA: TGTGCCAGCAGCCTAGGGACAGGGGGGTATCAGCCCCAGCATTTT; CDR3: CASSLGTGGYQPQHF
J: TRBJ1-1; size: -; D: -; V: TRBV9; DNA: TGTGCCAGCAGCCAAGGACAAAGGAACACTGAAGCTTTCTTT; CDR3: CASSQGQRNTEAFF
J: TRBJ2-2; size: -; D: -; V: TRBV9; DNA: TGTGCCAGCAGCGTAGGAAACCCTGGAGCCGGGGAGCTGTTTTTT; CDR3: CASSVGNPGAGELFF
J: TRBJ1-1; size: -; D: -; V: TRBV2; DNA: TGTGCCACCCGGGGGAGCTGGGATGAAGCTTTCTTT; CDR3: CATRGSWDEAFF
J: TRBJ1-1; size: once; D: -; V: TRBV6-5; DNA: TGTGCCACCCAGGGGATGGGGAACACTGAAGCTTTCTTT; CDR3: CATQGMGNTEAFF
J: TRBJ2-4; size: -; D: -; V: TRBV5-1; DNA: TGCGCCAGCAGCTTGGAGCGGAAAAACATTCAGTACTTC; CDR3: CASSLERKNIQYF
J: TRBJ2-2; size: -; D: TRBD2; V: TRBV4-2; DNA: TGTGCCAGCACAGGCGGGGGGGCGAACACCGGGGAGCTGTTTTTT; CDR3: CASTGGGANTGELFF
J: TRBJ1-5; size: -; D: -; V: TRBV7-8; DNA: TGTGCCAGCAGCTCAACCCGGTATCAGCCCCAGCATTTT; CDR3: CASSSTRYQPQHF
J: TRBJ1-4; size: -; D: TRBD1; V: TRBV11-2; DNA: TGTGCCAGCAGCCGGGGGCAGGGGGGCACCGAAAAACTGTTTTTT; CDR3: CASSRGQGGTEKLFF
J: TRBJ1-1; size: -; D: -; V: TRBV27; DNA: TGTGCCAGCAGAAATACACAGCCAGGTTATGGTGAAGCTTTCTTT; CDR3: CASRNTQPGYGEAFF
J: TRBJ2-2; size: -; D: -; V: TRBV9; DNA: TGTGCCAGCAGTACCCCCCTTGGCACAGCAAACACCGGGGAGCTGTTTTTT; CDR3: CASSTPLGTANTGELFF
J: TRBJ2-1; size: -; D: TRBD2; V: TRBV6-2/TRBV6-3; DNA: TGTGCCAGCAGTTACTCGACAGCGGGGGTATACAATGAGCAGTTCTTC; CDR3: CASSYSTAGVYNEQFF